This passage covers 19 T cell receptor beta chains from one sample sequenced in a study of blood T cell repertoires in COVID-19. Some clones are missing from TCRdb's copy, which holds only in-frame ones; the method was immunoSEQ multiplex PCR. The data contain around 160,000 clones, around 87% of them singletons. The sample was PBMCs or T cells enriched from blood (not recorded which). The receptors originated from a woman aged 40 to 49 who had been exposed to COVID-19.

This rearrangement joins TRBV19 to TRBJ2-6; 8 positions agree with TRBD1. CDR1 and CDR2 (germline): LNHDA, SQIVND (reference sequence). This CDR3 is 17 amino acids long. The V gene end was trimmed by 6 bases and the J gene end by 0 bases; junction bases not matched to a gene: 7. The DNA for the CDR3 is TGTGCCAGTAGACCCCCCGGACAGGGCTCTGGGGCCAACGTCCTGACTTTC. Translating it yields CASRPPGQGSGANVLTF. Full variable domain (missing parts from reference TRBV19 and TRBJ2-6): DGGITQSPKYLFRKEGQNVTLSCEQNLNHDAMYWYRQDPGQGLRLIYYSQIVNDFQKGDIAEGYSVSREKKESFPLTVTSAQKNPTAFYLCASRPPGQGSGANVLTFGAGSRLTVL.

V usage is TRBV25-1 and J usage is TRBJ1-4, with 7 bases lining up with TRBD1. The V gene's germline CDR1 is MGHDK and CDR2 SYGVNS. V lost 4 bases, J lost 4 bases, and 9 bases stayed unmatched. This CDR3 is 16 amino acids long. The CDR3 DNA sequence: TGTGCCAGCAGTGGACCTGGGGACAGCTATAATGAAAAACTGTTTTTT. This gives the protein CASSGPGDSYNEKLFF.

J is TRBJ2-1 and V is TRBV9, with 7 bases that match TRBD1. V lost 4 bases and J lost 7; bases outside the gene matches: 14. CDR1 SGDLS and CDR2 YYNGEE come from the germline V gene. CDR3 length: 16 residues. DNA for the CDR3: TGTGCCAGCAGCCCAGGGACAGTCCTTCGTCAAAATGAGCAGTTCTTC. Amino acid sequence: CASSPGTVLRQNEQFF.

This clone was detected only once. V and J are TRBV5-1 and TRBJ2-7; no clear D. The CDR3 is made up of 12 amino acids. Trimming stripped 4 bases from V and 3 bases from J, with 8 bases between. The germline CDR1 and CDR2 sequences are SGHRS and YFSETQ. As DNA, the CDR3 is TGCGCCAGCAGCCCCGGTGACTACGAGCAGTACTTC. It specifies CASSPGDYEQYF.

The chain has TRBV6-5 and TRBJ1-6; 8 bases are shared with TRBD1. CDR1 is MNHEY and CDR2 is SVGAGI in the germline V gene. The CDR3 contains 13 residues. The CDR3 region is CANRDRNNSPLHF. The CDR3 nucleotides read TGTGCTAACCGGGACAGGAATAATTCACCCCTCCACTTT.

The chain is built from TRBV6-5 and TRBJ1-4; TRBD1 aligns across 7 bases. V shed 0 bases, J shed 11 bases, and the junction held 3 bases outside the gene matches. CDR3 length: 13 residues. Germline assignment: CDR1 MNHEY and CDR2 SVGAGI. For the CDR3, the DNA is TGTGCCAGCAGTTACTCGTGGGACAGTAAACTGTTTTTT. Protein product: CASSYSWDSKLFF.

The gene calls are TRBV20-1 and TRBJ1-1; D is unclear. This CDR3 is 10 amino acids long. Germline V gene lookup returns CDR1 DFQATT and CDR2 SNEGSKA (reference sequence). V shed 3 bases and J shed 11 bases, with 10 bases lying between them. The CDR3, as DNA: TGCAGTGCTAGCGAGGCTAGGGCTTTCTTT. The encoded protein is CSASEARAFF.

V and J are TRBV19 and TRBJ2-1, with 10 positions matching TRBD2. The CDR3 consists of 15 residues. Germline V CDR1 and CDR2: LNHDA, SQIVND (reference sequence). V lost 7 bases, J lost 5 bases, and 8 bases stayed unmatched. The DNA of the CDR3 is TGTGCCAGTACTTCCGGGACTAGCGTACACAATGAGCAGTTCTTC. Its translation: CASTSGTSVHNEQFF.

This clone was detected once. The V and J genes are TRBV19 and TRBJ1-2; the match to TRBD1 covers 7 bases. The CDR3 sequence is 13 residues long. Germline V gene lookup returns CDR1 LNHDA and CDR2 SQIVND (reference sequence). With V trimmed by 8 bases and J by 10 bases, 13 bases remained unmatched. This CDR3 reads CASHATGWDHYTF. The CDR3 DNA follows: TGTGCCAGTCACGCGACAGGGTGGGATCACTACACCTTC.

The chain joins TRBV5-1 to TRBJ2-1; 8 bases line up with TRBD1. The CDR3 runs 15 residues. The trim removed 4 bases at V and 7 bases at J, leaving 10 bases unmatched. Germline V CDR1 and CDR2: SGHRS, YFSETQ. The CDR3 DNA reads TGCGCCAGCAGCGCGGCAGGGGGCCTAAAAAATGAGCAGTTCTTC. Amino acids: CASSAAGGLKNEQFF.

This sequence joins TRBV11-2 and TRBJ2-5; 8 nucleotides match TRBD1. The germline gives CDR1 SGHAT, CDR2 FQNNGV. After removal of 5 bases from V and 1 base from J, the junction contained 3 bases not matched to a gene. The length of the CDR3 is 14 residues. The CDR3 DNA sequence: TGTGCCAGCAGCCCGGGGACAGGCCAAGAGACCCAGTACTTC. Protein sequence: CASSPGTGQETQYF. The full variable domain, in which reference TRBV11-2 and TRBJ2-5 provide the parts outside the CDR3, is EAGVAQSPRYKIIEKRQSVAFWCNPISGHATLYWYQQILGQGPKLLIQFQNNGVVDDSQLPKDRFSAERLKGVDSTLKIQPAKLEDSAVYLCASSPGTGQETQYFGPGTRLLVL.

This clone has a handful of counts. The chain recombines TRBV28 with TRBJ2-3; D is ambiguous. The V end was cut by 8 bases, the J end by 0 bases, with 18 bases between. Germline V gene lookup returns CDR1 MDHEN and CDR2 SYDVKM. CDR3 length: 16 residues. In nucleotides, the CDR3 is TGTGCCAGCCCCCCCGTCAAGCTGTCTAGCACAGATACGCAGTATTTT. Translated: CASPPVKLSSTDTQYF.

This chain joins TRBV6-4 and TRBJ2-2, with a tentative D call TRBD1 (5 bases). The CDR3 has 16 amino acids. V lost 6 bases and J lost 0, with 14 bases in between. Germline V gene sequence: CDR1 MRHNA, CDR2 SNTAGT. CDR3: CASSAETDANTGELFF. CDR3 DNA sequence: TGTGCCAGCAGCGCCGAGACAGACGCGAACACCGGGGAGCTGTTTTTT.

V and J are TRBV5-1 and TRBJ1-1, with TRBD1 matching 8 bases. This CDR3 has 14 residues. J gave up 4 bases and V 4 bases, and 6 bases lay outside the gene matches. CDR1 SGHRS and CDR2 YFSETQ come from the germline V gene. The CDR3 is CASSIGQGSTEAFF. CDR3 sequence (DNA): TGCGCCAGCAGCATAGGACAGGGAAGCACTGAAGCTTTCTTT.

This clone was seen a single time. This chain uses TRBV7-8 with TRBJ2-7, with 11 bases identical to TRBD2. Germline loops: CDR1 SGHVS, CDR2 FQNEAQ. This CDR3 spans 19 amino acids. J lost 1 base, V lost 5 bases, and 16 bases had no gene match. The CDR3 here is CASSPFGLAGPKVSYEQYF. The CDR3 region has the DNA TGTGCCAGCAGCCCCTTTGGACTAGCGGGCCCGAAAGTATCCTACGAGCAGTACTTC. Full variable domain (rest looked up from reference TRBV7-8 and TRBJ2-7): GAGVSQSPRYKVAKRGQDVALRCDPISGHVSLFWYQQALGQGPEFLTYFQNEAQLDKSGLPSDRFFAERPEGSVSTLKIQRTQQEDSAVYLCASSPFGLAGPKVSYEQYFGPGTRLTVT.

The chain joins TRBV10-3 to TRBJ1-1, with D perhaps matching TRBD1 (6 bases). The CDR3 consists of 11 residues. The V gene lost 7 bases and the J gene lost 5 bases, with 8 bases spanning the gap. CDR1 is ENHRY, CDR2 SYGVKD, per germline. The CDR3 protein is CAINQGTEAFF. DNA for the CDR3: TGTGCCATCAATCAGGGGACTGAAGCTTTCTTT.

The CDR3, as DNA: TGTGCCAGCTCACCATTTACAGGGGACACAGATACGCAGTATTTT. Protein sequence: CASSPFTGDTDTQYF. This chain joins TRBV18 and TRBJ2-3; TRBD1 aligns across 7 bases. After removal of 2 bases from V and 2 bases from J, the junction contained 4 bases not matched to a gene. Germline CDR1 reads KGHSH; CDR2 reads LQKENI. The CDR3 runs to 15 residues.

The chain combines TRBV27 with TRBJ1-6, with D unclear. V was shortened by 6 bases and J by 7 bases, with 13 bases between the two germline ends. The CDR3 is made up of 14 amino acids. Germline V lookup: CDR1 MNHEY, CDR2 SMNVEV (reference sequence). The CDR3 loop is CASRVVGANSPLHF. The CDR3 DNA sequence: TGTGCCAGCAGGGTGGTCGGAGCGAATTCACCCCTCCACTTT.

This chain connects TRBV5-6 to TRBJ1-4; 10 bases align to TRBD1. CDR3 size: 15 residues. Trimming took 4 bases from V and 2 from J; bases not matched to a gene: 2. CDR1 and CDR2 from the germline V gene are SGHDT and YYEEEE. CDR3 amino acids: CASSLDRGTNEKLFF. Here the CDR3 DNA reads TGTGCCAGCAGCCTGGACAGGGGGACTAATGAAAAACTGTTTTTT.